A single sample is the source of the 29 T cell receptor beta chains below, sequenced in a study of spatial heterogeneity in lung cancer. General study points: The number of expanded tumor alpha and beta chains correlated with mutation number.

For these receptors, no antigen is known. TCRdb called the 5' RACE reads again in MiXCR, with one record for every CDR3 protein. The data hold more than 25,000 distinct CDR3 sequences, with approximately 7.7% observed a single time. The time point is: sample taken at primary tumor resection. The material sequenced was lung tumor tissue, taken at surgery. The receptors derive from a male donor with early-stage non-small cell lung cancer.

Only a few counts were recorded for this clonotype. J is TRBJ2-7 and V is TRBV6-2 or TRBV6-3; D assignment may be TRBD1 or TRBD2 (6 bases each). This CDR3 has 14 residues. The germline V and J ends were trimmed by 6 bases and 5 bases, with 17 bases remaining between them. The germline CDR1 and CDR2 sequences are MNHEY and SVGEGT. CDR3 amino acids: CASRKGDFADEQYF. In nucleotides, the CDR3 is TGTGCCAGCAGAAAGGGGGACTTCGCCGACGAGCAGTACTTC.

This clonotype was detected many times. V and J are TRBV2 and TRBJ2-5; perhaps TRBD2 as D (5 bases). Trimming pared 8 bases from V and 5 bases from J, leaving 15 bases between. CDR3 length: 13 amino acids. From germline, CDR1 is SNHLY and CDR2 FYNNEI. CDR3 nucleotides: TGTGCCAGCGAGGCGGGCGGGCTTGAGACCCAGTACTTC. Its protein is CASEAGGLETQYF. The full variable domain, rest sourced from reference TRBV2 and TRBJ2-5, is EPEVTQTPSHQVTQMGQEVILRCVPISNHLYFYWYRQILGQKVEFLVSFYNNEISEKSEIFDDQFSVERPDGSNFTLKIRSTKLEDSAMYFCASEAGGLETQYFGPGTRLLVL.

This clonotype showed up many times. The V gene is TRBV9, the J gene TRBJ2-2; D is unresolved. The CDR3 contains 15 residues. In germline, CDR1 is SGDLS, CDR2 YYNGEE. Trimming removed 0 bases at V and 1 base at J, with 7 bases between. CDR3 sequence: CASSVGQMNTGELFF. The DNA for the CDR3 is TGTGCCAGCAGCGTAGGGCAAATGAACACCGGGGAGCTGTTTTTT. Combining the CDR3 with reference TRBV9 and TRBJ2-2 gives the whole variable domain DSGVTQTPKHLITATGQRVTLRCSPRSGDLSVYWYQQSLDQGLQFLIQYYNGEERAKGNILERFSAQQFPDLHSELNLSSLELGDSALYFCASSVGQMNTGELFFGEGSRLTVL.

This sequence joins TRBV20-1 and TRBJ2-3; D assignment may be TRBD1 or TRBD2 (6 bases each). Germline V gene sequence: CDR1 DFQATT, CDR2 SNEGSKA (reference sequence). Between the trimmed V and J ends, which lost 5 bases and 0 bases, there was a span of 12 bases. The CDR3 extends over 14 amino acids. In DNA form, the CDR3 reads TGCAGTGCTCAAAGGGGGGTAAGCACAGATACGCAGTATTTT. Its translation: CSAQRGVSTDTQYF.

This clonotype was observed many times. The chain recombines TRBV5-1 with TRBJ1-1; D call uncertain. V was clipped by 0 bases and J by 2 bases, with 14 bases between them. CDR3 length: 16 amino acids. Germline V gene sequence: CDR1 SGHRS, CDR2 YFSETQ. The chain's CDR3 is CASSLGQVSSNTEAFF. The CDR3 bases are TGCGCCAGCAGCTTGGGACAAGTCAGTTCAAACACTGAAGCTTTCTTT.

This clonotype was seen repeatedly, ten times or more. The V and J genes are TRBV20-1 and TRBJ2-4, with 8 bases aligning to TRBD1. The CDR3 consists of 16 residues. V lost 5 bases and J lost 4; bases outside the gene matches: 13. Germline V gene sequence: CDR1 DFQATT, CDR2 SNEGSKA (reference sequence). CDR3 sequence (DNA): TGCAGTGCTTCACGGACTCGACAGGGGTTAAAAAACATTCAGTACTTC. Translating gives CSASRTRQGLKNIQYF.

The DNA of the CDR3 is TGTGCCAGCAGCCCTCGGACTCTCAGCGGACTCGCAACTAATGAAAAACTGTTTTTT. It encodes CASSPRTLSGLATNEKLFF. This chain uses TRBV7-2 with TRBJ1-4, with unresolved D. The germline V and J ends were trimmed by 5 bases and 0 bases, with 22 bases remaining between them. CDR1 and CDR2 from the germline V gene are SGHTA and FQGNSA. The CDR3 is 19 amino acids.

This clonotype was observed many times. V gene TRBV6-2 or TRBV6-3 combines with J gene TRBJ2-1, with D possibly matching TRBD1 (5 bases). This CDR3 spans 15 amino acids. V lost 7 bases, J lost 3 bases, and 16 bases lay in between. In germline, CDR1 is MNHEY, CDR2 SVGEGT. Here the CDR3 DNA reads TGTGCCAGCAACCCGCAGGGAAAAGGCTACAATGAGCAGTTCTTC. Translated, it gives CASNPQGKGYNEQFF.

The V and J genes are TRBV7-2 and TRBJ2-2; D possibly uses TRBD1 or TRBD2 (5 bases each). The V end lost 6 bases, the J end lost 1 base, and 9 bases lay between the germline ends. Germline V gene lookup returns CDR1 SGHTA and CDR2 FQGNSA. This CDR3 comprises 14 residues. The CDR3 bases are TGTGCCAGCAGGGGACGGCTGAACACCGGGGAGCTGTTTTTT. Its protein product is CASRGRLNTGELFF.

This clonotype was seen a handful of times. V usage is TRBV6-6 and J usage is TRBJ1-2, with 9 bases that match TRBD1. The CDR3 is 17 amino acids. V was clipped by 6 bases and J by 8 bases; unmatched bases: 19. Germline CDR1 and CDR2: MNHNY and SVGAGI (reference sequence). Here the CDR3 DNA reads TGTGCCAGCAGATCAGAATTCACCGGGACAGGGATTCGGGGCTACACCTTC. Its translation is CASRSEFTGTGIRGYTF.

The sample holds many counts of this clonotype. This chain connects TRBV12-3 or TRBV12-4 to TRBJ2-2; weak D call: TRBD2 (6 bases). There are 14 residues in the CDR3. V lost 7 bases to trimming and J lost 2 bases, with 11 bases between them. The CDR3 bases are TGTGCCAGCACCTGGGACTTTAACACCGGGGAGCTGTTTTTT. It translates to CASTWDFNTGELFF.

This clonotype was detected many times. The gene calls are TRBV20-1 and TRBJ2-3, with no clear D. The CDR3 has 13 amino acids. From germline, CDR1 is DFQATT and CDR2 SNEGSKA (reference sequence). Trimming shortened V by 5 bases and J by 8 bases, and 17 bases separated the two germline ends. The DNA for the CDR3 is TGCAGTGCTCCAGACTGGCTCGAGACTACGCAGTATTTT. As protein: CSAPDWLETTQYF.

The sample holds a few counts of this clonotype. The J gene is TRBJ1-2, the V gene TRBV27; a possible D gene is TRBD1 (6 bases). V shed 6 bases and J shed 5 bases, with 13 bases lying between them. Germline CDR1 reads MNHEY; CDR2 reads SMNVEV (reference sequence). CDR3 length equals 13 residues. CDR3 in amino acids: CASRKGGEYGYTF. In DNA, the CDR3 is TGTGCCAGCAGAAAGGGGGGAGAGTATGGCTACACCTTC.

The sample holds many counts of this clonotype. This sequence joins TRBV14 and TRBJ1-5, with D perhaps matching TRBD1 (5 bases). Germline V gene sequence: CDR1 SGHDN, CDR2 FVKESK. V was pared by 5 bases and J by 0 bases, with 11 bases between. The CDR3 extends over 15 amino acids. CDR3 sequence (DNA): TGTGCCAGCAGCTTCAAAGGGGATAGCAATCAGCCCCAGCATTTT. This codes for CASSFKGDSNQPQHF.

In this sample, this clonotype turned up many times. Here the CDR3 reads CASRKQGPPYEQYF. The CDR3, as DNA: TGTGCCAGCAGGAAACAGGGCCCCCCCTACGAGCAGTACTTC. This chain links TRBV6-5 with TRBJ2-7; weak D call: TRBD1 (6 bases). Germline CDR1 reads MNHEY; CDR2 reads SVGAGI. The V end lost 6 bases, the J end lost 2 bases, and 14 bases lay between the germline ends. The CDR3 covers 14 residues.

In this sample, this clonotype turned up a few times. The J gene is TRBJ1-1, the V gene TRBV7-2, with 9 bases lining up with TRBD1. Germline V gene lookup returns CDR1 SGHTA and CDR2 FQGNSA. Trimming removed 4 bases from V and 8 bases from J; junction bases left unmatched: 8. The CDR3 is 14 amino acids. CDR3 nucleotide sequence: TGTGCCAGCAGCTCGCGGACAGGGGAAAGAGAAGCTTTCTTT. It is translated as CASSSRTGEREAFF.

This clonotype was observed at least ten times. The chain joins TRBV5-1 to TRBJ2-5; D possibly corresponds to TRBD2 (6 bases). Germline lookup yields CDR1 SGHRS and CDR2 YFSETQ. With 4 bases removed from V and 0 bases from J, the gap between germline ends came to 19 bases. The CDR3 contains 17 residues. The DNA of the CDR3 is TGCGCCAGCAGCGTGGGACTGGACCCGCTCCACCAAGAGACCCAGTACTTC. Residues: CASSVGLDPLHQETQYF.

This clonotype was counted at least ten times. This rearrangement joins TRBV12-3 or TRBV12-4 to TRBJ1-1; D possibly corresponds to TRBD1 (5 bases). The CDR3 has 16 residues. Deletions cut 6 bases from V and 0 bases from J, with 17 bases between. The CDR3 protein is CASSGPGGVMNTEAFF. CDR3 coding DNA: TGTGCCAGCAGCGGCCCCGGGGGGGTCATGAACACTGAAGCTTTCTTT.

About this clonotype: Possible read error: a much larger clone is one base away. The CDR3 coding sequence is TGTGCCAGCAGACTTGACCACGAGAACACTGAAGCTTTCTTT. Translation: CASRLDHENTEAFF. The rearrangement uses TRBV2 and TRBJ1-1, with D unclear. This CDR3 is built from 14 residues. The V gene lost 6 bases and the J gene lost 1 base, with 12 bases spanning the gap. Germline assignment: CDR1 SNHLY and CDR2 FYNNEI.

The table lists this clonotype with a few counts. The rearrangement links TRBV6-4 to TRBJ1-1; D remains unclear. Germline CDR1 is MRHNA and CDR2 is SNTAGT. This CDR3 spans 13 amino acids. The V end lost 6 bases, the J end lost 1 base, and 9 bases lay between the germline ends. CDR3 nucleotides: TGTGCCAGCAGCCCGGAGGAGAACACTGAAGCTTTCTTT. Its protein product is CASSPEENTEAFF.

Many counts were recorded for this clonotype. The rearrangement uses TRBV5-4 and TRBJ1-2; 7 bases are shared with TRBD1. Per the germline V gene, CDR1 is SGHNT and CDR2 is YYREEE (reference sequence). The CDR3 totals 13 residues. The V and J ends lost 4 bases and 4 bases, in that order; junction bases with no gene match: 4. The chain's CDR3 is CASSQGQSYGYTF. The CDR3 DNA is TGTGCCAGCAGCCAGGGACAGAGCTATGGCTACACCTTC.

V gene TRBV3-1 combines with J gene TRBJ2-3; 7 bases align to TRBD1. Germline values: CDR1 LGHDT, CDR2 YNNKEL (reference sequence). This CDR3 is 14 amino acids long. J lost 4 bases, V lost 4 bases, and 5 bases had no gene match. CDR3 DNA sequence: TGTGCCAGCAGCCTCCTAAGGGGGCCAGATACGCAGTATTTT. This codes for CASSLLRGPDTQYF.

The sample holds a few counts of this clonotype. The V call is TRBV6-2 or TRBV6-3, the J call TRBJ1-2; no definite D call. The CDR3 runs to 12 residues. Germline V gene lookup returns CDR1 MNHEY and CDR2 SVGEGT. V was cut by 7 bases and J by 5 bases, with 11 bases left in between. DNA for the CDR3: TGTGCCAGCACAGACACTGGATATGGCTACACCTTC. This gives the protein CASTDTGYGYTF.

This clonotype showed up many times. The V call is TRBV18, the J call TRBJ1-4; no reliable D call. The CDR3 runs to 15 residues. V was shortened by 0 bases and J by 7 bases, with 12 bases between the two germline ends. The germline CDR1 and CDR2 sequences are KGHSH and LQKENI. CDR3 sequence (DNA): TGTGCCAGCTCACCACCATCCGGGGAGGGTGAAAAACTGTTTTTT. Protein: CASSPPSGEGEKLFF.

This clonotype was observed at least ten times. The DNA for the CDR3 is TGTGCCAGCAGCTTACAGGGAGGGAATACGCAGTATTTT. This gives the protein CASSLQGGNTQYF. The genes are TRBV7-9 and TRBJ2-3; the match to TRBD2 covers 7 bases. This CDR3 has 13 amino acids. In germline, CDR1 is SEHNR, CDR2 FQNEAQ (reference sequence). V lost 2 bases, J lost 7 bases, and 3 bases stayed unmatched.

The rearrangement uses TRBV6-2 or TRBV6-3 and TRBJ2-5; 9 bases align to TRBD2. Germline V gene lookup returns CDR1 MNHEY and CDR2 SVGEGT. The CDR3 length is 15 residues. V lost 5 bases and J lost 5; bases outside the gene matches: 9. The CDR3 protein is CASSTPASGVETQYF. The DNA for the CDR3 is TGTGCCAGCAGTACCCCCGCTAGCGGGGTGGAGACCCAGTACTTC.

The gene calls are TRBV7-8 and TRBJ2-5, with 7 bases fitting TRBD1. With 5 bases clipped from V and 1 base from J, the junction kept 4 bases outside the gene matches. This CDR3 has 14 residues. Germline-derived CDR1 and CDR2 are SGHVS and FQNEAQ. The CDR3 reads CASSLGTAQETQYF. CDR3 nucleotides: TGTGCCAGCAGCCTCGGGACAGCCCAAGAGACCCAGTACTTC.

This clonotype ranks as medium-sized. The chain has TRBV7-9 and TRBJ2-3, with D uncertain. This CDR3 comprises 12 residues. V lost 5 bases to trimming and J lost 2 bases, with 5 bases between them. The germline V gene encodes CDR1 SEHNR and CDR2 FQNEAQ (reference sequence). This chain's CDR3 is CASSLYTDTQYF. The CDR3 coding sequence is TGTGCCAGCAGCCTATACACAGATACGCAGTATTTT.

This clonotype was found many times. The chain is built from TRBV6-5 and TRBJ2-2; 7 bases align to TRBD2. The CDR3 loop spans 16 amino acids. Unmatched junction bases numbered 4, after V lost 1 base and J lost 2 bases. CDR1 is MNHEY, CDR2 SVGAGI, per germline. The CDR3 protein is CASSYWGGVNTGELFF. The CDR3 DNA sequence: TGTGCCAGCAGTTACTGGGGGGGAGTTAACACCGGGGAGCTGTTTTTT.